The TCR beta chain under discussion was sequenced for a study of regulatory T cells in long-lasting Graves disease. Study context: The study counted Graves' disease as persistent given over 5 years of antithyroid drugs and positive TSH receptor antibodies.

Time point defined: persistent/refractory GD, antithyroid drugs over 5 years with positive TRAb. PBMC-extracted RNA yielded the TCR library. An endocrinology unit in Xi'an, China, supplied the patients. In germline, CDR1 is MNHEY, CDR2 SMNVEV (reference sequence). V gave up 6 bases and J gave up 4 bases; unmatched junction bases: 4. CDR3 length: 14 amino acids. This clonotype was detected a few times. The antigen remains unidentified. Investigators prepared the TCR beta libraries by applying iRepertoire HTBI primers and Arm-PCR of CDR3 regions. TCRdb redid the calling of the multiplex PCR reads with MiXCR, one entry per CDR3 protein. The table records roughly 300,000 distinct CDR3 sequences, around 21% of them present only once. General study results and limits: Lower TCR diversity characterized persistent Graves' patients relative to newly diagnosed patients.

V gene TRBV27 combines with J gene TRBJ2-2, with 8 nucleotides matching TRBD1. The source was peripheral blood mononuclear cells (PBMCs), collected when the disease was refractory, from a patient treated with antithyroid drugs. The receptor was isolated from a female donor with Graves disease. The CDR3 loop is CASRRQGATGELFF. The CDR3 nucleotides are TGTGCCAGCAGGCGGCAGGGGGCCACCGGGGAGCTGTTTTTT.